The present T cell receptor beta chain was sequenced within a study of control samples from healthy donors and cancer patients. Germline-derived CDR1 and CDR2 are SQVTM and ANQGSEA. Trimming stripped 4 bases from V and 0 bases from J, with 13 bases between. The CDR3 covers 15 residues. This clone was detected only once. Some clones are missing from TCRdb's copy, which holds only in-frame ones; the method was immunoSEQ multiplex PCR. Of 170,000 or so clones in the sample, approximately 92% were seen once. The sequenced material came from blood. The source of this sequence is a man younger than 35 in good health. The chain has TRBV29-1 and TRBJ1-3; D call uncertain. The CDR3 bases are TGCAGCGTTGGGACGGGAGCCGACTCTGGAAACACCATATATTTT. Protein sequence: CSVGTGADSGNTIYF.